The rows below give T cell receptor beta chains drawn from one sample of a study of beta chain features in type 1 diabetes. Assay used: immunoSEQ multiplex PCR; TCRdb lists only in-frame clones, some missing. The sample has a few hundred thousand clones, about 26% seen once. The sample taken for sequencing was central memory CD4+ T cells from blood. The receptor set was obtained from a man between 25 and 39 years old in good health. Both conserved end residues are part of each CDR3.

v_gene: TRBV2
CDR3aa: CASSNGQGGTYEQYF

v_gene: TRBV9
CDR3aa: CASSVVGVSYNEQFF

v_gene: TRBV30
CDR3aa: CAWSKDRGGQPQHF

v_gene: TRBV7-7
CDR3aa: CASSRNPQETQYF

v_gene: TRBV30
CDR3aa: CAWSHPPGLLQETQYF

v_gene: TRBV5-1
CDR3aa: CASSGGTTQETQYF

v_gene: TRBV29-1
CDR3aa: CSVFTTVRETQYF

v_gene: TRBV6-1
CDR3aa: CASSASQRVNTDTQYF

v_gene: TRBV30
CDR3aa: CAWSPSGGLMNTEAFF

v_gene: TRBV18
CDR3aa: CASSPRLEGGTEAFF

v_gene: TRBV11-2
CDR3aa: CASSFADLWLAETQYF

v_gene: TRBV6-6
CDR3aa: CASSPPSNRDHPPQYF

v_gene: TRBV7-6
CDR3aa: CASGRLDETQYF

v_gene: TRBV30
CDR3aa: CAWRRETSTFTGELFF

v_gene: TRBV5-1
CDR3aa: CASSLGRLGQGSHEQYF

v_gene: TRBV6-5
CDR3aa: CASRDGGTGELFF

v_gene: TRBV28
CDR3aa: CASRSGQARADTQYF

v_gene: TRBV6-6
CDR3aa: CASSFSLRETQYF

v_gene: TRBV27
CDR3aa: CASRDRAFGETQYF

v_gene: TRBV9
CDR3aa: CASSVAGPHYNEQFF

v_gene: TRBV7-2
CDR3aa: CASSLGGIDYEQYF

v_gene: TRBV5-1
CDR3aa: CASSPQGPGEAFF

v_gene: TRBV7-2
CDR3aa: CASSEGQVAAGYTF

v_gene: TRBV5-1
CDR3aa: CASSLMGPGELFF

v_gene: TRBV30
CDR3aa: CAWRVSRQVPEAFF

v_gene: TRBV7-2
CDR3aa: CASSLSGGGVRTQYF

v_gene: TRBV2
CDR3aa: CASSEIGQGIQYF

v_gene: TRBV4-1
CDR3aa: CACSSLDKTYTF

v_gene: TRBV9
CDR3aa: CASSVEANSPLHF

v_gene: TRBV29-1
CDR3aa: CSAGKNTEAFF

v_gene: TRBV5-6
CDR3aa: CASSLERGNEQYF

v_gene: TRBV28
CDR3aa: CASSFGQGRTGELFF

v_gene: TRBV9
CDR3aa: CASSVNRGNYGYTF

v_gene: TRBV15
CDR3aa: CATSLSPAGGTDTQYF

v_gene: TRBV18
CDR3aa: CASSPRKLNTEAFF

v_gene: TRBV5-6
CDR3aa: CASSLNGGNIGTQYF

v_gene: TRBV5-6
CDR3aa: CASSLETIQETQYF

v_gene: TRBV27
CDR3aa: CASSLRDREDEQFF

v_gene: TRBV7-7
CDR3aa: CASSGFGTGETQYF

v_gene: TRBV10-1
CDR3aa: CASSSGPMFGGYTF

v_gene: TRBV30
CDR3aa: CAWNLRGTGNTIYF

v_gene: TRBV7-9
CDR3aa: CASSLQGKTGEQYF

v_gene: TRBV13
CDR3aa: CASSLQRNTGELFF

v_gene: TRBV4-1
CDR3aa: CASSQDSGGETQYF

v_gene: TRBV18
CDR3aa: CASSPMGQGAGEQYF

v_gene: TRBV29-1
CDR3aa: CSVEMSGNTEAFF

v_gene: TRBV6-1
CDR3aa: CAAGWGYEQYF

v_gene: TRBV7-9
CDR3aa: CASSLGSSSQTTDTQYF

v_gene: TRBV6-1
CDR3aa: CASGFVYEQYF

v_gene: TRBV5-1
CDR3aa: CASRPRTGGAETQYF

v_gene: TRBV6-5
CDR3aa: CASSYSPSGSAYEQYF

v_gene: TRBV20-1
CDR3aa: CSGTGGNIQYF

v_gene: TRBV29-1
CDR3aa: CSVVGSDYEQYF

v_gene: TRBV11-2
CDR3aa: CASTRGAGASYNEQFF

v_gene: TRBV11-3
CDR3aa: CASSLGAGAGTGELFF